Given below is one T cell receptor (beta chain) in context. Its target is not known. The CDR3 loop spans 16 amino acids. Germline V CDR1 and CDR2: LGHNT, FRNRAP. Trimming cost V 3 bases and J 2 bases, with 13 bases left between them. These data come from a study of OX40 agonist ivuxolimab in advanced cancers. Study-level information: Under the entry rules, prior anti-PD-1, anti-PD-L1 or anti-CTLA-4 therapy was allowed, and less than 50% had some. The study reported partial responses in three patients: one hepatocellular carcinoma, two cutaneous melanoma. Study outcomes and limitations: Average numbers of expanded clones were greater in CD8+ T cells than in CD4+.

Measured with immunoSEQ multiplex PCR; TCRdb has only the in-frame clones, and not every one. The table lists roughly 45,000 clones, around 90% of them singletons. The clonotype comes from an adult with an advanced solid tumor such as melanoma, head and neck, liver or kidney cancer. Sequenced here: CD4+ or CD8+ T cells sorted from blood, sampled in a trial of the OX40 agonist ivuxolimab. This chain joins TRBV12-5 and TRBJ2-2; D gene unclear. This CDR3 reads CASGFLLPRNTGELFF. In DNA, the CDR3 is TGTGCTAGTGGTTTCCTCCTGCCGCGCAACACCGGGGAGCTGTTTTTT.